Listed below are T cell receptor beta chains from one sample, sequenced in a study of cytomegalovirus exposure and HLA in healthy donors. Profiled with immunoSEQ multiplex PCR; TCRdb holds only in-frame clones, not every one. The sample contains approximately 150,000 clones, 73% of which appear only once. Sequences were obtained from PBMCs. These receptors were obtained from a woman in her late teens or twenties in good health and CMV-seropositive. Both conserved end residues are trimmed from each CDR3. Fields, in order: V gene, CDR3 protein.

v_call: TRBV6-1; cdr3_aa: ASSEQGVGEQY
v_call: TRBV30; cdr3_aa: AWSPHRGYPEAF
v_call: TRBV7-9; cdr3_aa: ASSSPTGDTEAF
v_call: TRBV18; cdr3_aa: ASSLDTGVLIEQY
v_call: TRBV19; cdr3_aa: ASSPNGQGRQPQH
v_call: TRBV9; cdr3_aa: ASRIETGSNTGELF
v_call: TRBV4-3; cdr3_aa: ASSQELGLAGVLPLEQY
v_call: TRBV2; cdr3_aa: ASRGGQGLQETQY
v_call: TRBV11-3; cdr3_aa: ASSLSGDTEAF
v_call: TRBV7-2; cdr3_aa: AWGGDSGGELF
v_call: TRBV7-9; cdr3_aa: ASSLGRAEDEKLF
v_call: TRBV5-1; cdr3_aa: ASSLGGTSTDTQY
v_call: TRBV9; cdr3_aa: ASSVGRVGETQY
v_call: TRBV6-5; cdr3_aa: ASSSWTSTDTQY
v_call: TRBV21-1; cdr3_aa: ASSPPPKEDGYT
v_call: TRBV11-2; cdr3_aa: ASSSTWDRAYEQY
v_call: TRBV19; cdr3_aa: ASSIESTDTQY
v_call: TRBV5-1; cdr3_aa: ASSPTTGTRYNEQF
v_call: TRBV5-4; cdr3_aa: ASSLAGLSTDTQY
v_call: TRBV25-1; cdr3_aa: ASSESGPRSDYT
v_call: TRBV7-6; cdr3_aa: ASSQPLRDSYNEQF
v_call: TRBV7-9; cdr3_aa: ASSPGNEQF
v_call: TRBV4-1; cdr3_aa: ASSLSGDEQY
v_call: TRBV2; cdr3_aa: ASSADSGRHTQY
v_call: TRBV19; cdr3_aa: ASSGGQGASEQY
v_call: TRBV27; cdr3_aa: ASGTSGGFSYNEQF